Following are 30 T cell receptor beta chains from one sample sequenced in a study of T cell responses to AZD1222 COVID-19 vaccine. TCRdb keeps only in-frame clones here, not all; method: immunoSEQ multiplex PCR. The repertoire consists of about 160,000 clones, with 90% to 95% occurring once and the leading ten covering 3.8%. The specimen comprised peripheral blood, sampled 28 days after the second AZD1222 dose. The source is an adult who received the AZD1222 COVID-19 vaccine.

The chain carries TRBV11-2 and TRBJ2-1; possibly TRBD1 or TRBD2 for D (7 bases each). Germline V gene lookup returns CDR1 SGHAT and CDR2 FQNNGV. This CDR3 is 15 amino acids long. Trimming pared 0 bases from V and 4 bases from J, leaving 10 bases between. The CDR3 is CASSLEQGGYNEQFF. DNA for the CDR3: TGTGCCAGCAGCTTAGAGCAGGGGGGGTACAATGAGCAGTTCTTC.

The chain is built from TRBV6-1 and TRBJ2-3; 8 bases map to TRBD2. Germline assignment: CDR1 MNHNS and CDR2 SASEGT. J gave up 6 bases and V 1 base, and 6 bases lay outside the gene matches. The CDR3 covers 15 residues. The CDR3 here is CASSEGGLGSDTQYF. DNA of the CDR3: TGTGCCAGCAGTGAAGGGGGACTAGGGAGCGATACGCAGTATTTT.

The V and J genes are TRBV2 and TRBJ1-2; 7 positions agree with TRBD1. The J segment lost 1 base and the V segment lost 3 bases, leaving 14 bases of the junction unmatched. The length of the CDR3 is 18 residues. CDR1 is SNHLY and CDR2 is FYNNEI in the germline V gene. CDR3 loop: CASSDSAQARGFNYGYTF. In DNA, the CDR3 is TGTGCCAGCAGTGATTCGGCTCAGGCCAGGGGGTTTAACTATGGCTACACCTTC. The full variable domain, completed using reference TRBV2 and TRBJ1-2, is EPEVTQTPSHQVTQMGQEVILRCVPISNHLYFYWYRQILGQKVEFLVSFYNNEISEKSEIFDDQFSVERPDGSNFTLKIRSTKLEDSAMYFCASSDSAQARGFNYGYTFGSGTRLTVV.

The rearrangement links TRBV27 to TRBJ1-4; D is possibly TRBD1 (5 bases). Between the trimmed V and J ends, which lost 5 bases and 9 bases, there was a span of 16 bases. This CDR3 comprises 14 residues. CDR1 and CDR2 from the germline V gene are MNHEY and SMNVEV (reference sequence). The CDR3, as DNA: TGTGCCAGCAGTCCTCTCGGGAAGGGGAAAAAACTGTTTTTT. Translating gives CASSPLGKGKKLFF. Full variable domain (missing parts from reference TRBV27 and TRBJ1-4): EAQVTQNPRYLITVTGKKLTVTCSQNMNHEYMSWYRQDPGLGLRQIYYSMNVEVTDKGDVPEGYKVSRKEKRNFPLILESPSPNQTSLYFCASSPLGKGKKLFFGSGTQLSVL.

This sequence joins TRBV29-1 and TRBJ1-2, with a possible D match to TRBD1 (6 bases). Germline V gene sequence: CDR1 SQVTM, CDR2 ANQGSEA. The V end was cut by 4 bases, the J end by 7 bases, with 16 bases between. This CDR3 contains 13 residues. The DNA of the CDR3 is TGCAGCGTTGTCCCCCCTGCAGGGGCTGGCTACACCTTC. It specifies CSVVPPAGAGYTF.

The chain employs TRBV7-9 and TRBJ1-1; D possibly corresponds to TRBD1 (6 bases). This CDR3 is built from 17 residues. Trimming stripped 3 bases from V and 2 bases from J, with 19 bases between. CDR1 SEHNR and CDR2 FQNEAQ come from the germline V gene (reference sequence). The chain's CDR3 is CASSFTGHRRSNTEAFF. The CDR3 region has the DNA TGTGCCAGCAGCTTCACGGGACACAGAAGGAGCAACACTGAAGCTTTCTTT.

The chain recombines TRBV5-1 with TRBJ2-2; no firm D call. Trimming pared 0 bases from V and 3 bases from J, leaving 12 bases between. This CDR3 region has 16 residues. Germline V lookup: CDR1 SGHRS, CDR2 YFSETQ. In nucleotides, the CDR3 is TGCGCCAGCAGCTTGGTCGGGTCGTCGGACACCGGGGAGCTGTTTTTT. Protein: CASSLVGSSDTGELFF.

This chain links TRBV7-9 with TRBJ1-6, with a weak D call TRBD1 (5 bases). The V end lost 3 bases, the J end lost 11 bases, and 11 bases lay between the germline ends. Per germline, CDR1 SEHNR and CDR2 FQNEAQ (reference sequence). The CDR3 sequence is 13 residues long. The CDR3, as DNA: TGTGCCAGCAGCTTGACCCAGGGTACACCCCTCCACTTT. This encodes CASSLTQGTPLHF.

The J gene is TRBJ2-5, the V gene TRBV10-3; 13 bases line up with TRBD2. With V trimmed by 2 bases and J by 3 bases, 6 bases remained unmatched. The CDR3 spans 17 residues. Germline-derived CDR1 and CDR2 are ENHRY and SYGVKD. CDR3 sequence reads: CAISESTSGGVEETQYF. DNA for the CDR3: TGTGCCATCAGTGAGAGCACTAGCGGGGGGGTCGAAGAGACCCAGTACTTC.

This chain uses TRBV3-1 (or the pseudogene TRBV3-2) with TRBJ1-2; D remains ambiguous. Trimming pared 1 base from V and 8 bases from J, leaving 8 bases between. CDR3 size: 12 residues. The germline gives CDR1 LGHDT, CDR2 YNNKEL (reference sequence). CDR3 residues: CASSQVHGGYTF. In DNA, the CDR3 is TGTGCCAGCAGCCAAGTACACGGGGGCTACACCTTC.

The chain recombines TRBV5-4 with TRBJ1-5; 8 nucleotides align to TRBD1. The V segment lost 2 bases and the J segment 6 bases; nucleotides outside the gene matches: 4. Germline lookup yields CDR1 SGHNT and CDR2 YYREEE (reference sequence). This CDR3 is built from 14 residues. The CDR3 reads CASSFQGAGQPQHF. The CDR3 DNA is TGTGCCAGCAGCTTTCAGGGGGCAGGTCAGCCCCAGCATTTT.

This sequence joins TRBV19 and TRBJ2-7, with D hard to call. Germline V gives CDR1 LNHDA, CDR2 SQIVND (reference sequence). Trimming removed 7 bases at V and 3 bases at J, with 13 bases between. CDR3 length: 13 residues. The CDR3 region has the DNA TGTGCCAGTAACTTCGGGCCGAGCTACGAGCAGTACTTC. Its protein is CASNFGPSYEQYF.

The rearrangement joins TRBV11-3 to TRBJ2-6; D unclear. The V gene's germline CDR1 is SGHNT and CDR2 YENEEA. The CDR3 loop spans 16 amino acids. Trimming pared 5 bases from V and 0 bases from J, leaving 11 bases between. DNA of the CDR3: TGTGCCAGCAGCCGATTGATGCTCTCTGGGGCCAACGTCCTGACTTTC. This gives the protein CASSRLMLSGANVLTF. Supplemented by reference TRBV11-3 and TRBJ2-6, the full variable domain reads EAGVVQSPRYKIIEKKQPVAFWCNPISGHNTLYWYLQNLGQGPELLIRYENEEAVDDSQLPKDRFSAERLKGVDSTLKIQPAELGDSAVYLCASSRLMLSGANVLTFGAGSRLTVL.

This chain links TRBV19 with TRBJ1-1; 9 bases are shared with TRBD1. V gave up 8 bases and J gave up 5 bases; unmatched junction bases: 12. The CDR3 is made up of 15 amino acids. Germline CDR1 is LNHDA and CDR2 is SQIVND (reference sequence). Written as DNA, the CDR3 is TGTGCCAGTCCACGGACAGGGGCTCATAAGACTGAAGCTTTCTTT. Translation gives CASPRTGAHKTEAFF.

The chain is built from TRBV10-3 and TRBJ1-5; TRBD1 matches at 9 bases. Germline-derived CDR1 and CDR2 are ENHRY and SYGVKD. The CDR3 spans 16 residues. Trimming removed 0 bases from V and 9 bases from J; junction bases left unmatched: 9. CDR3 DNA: TGTGCCATCAGTGAGTCGTTAACAGGGGGCGCGGGGCCCCAGCATTTT. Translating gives CAISESLTGGAGPQHF.

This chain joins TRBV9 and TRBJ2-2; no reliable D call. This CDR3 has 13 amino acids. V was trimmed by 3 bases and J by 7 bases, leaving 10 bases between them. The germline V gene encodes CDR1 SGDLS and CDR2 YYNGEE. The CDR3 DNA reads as TGTGCCAGCAGCGAACGACAAGTCGGGGAGCTGTTTTTT. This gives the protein CASSERQVGELFF.

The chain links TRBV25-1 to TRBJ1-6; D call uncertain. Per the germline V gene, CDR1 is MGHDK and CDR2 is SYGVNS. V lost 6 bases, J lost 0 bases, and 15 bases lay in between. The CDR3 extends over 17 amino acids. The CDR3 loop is CASREMTLSSYNSPLHF. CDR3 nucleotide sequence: TGTGCCAGCAGGGAAATGACACTAAGCTCCTATAATTCACCCCTCCACTTT. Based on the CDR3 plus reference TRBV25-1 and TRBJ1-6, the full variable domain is EADIYQTPRYLVIGTGKKITLECSQTMGHDKMYWYQQDPGMELHLIHYSYGVNSTEKGDLSSESTVSRIRTEHFPLTLESARPSHTSQYLCASREMTLSSYNSPLHFGNGTRLTVT.

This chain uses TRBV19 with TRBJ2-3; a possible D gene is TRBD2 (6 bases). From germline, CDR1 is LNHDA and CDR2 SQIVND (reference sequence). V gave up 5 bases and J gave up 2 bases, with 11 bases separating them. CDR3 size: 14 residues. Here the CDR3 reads CASSPRGTTDTQYF. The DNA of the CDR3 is TGTGCCAGTAGTCCTCGGGGGACCACAGATACGCAGTATTTT.

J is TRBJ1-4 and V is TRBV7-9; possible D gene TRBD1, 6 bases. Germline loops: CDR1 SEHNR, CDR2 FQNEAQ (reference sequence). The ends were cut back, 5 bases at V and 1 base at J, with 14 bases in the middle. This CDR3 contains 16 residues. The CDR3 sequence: CASSTGTLLTNEKLFF. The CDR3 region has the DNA TGTGCCAGCAGCACCGGGACACTCTTAACTAATGAAAAACTGTTTTTT.

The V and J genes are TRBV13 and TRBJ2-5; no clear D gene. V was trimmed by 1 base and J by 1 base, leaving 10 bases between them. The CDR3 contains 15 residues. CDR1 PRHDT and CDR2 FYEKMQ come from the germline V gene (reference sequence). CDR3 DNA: TGTGCCAGCAGCTTAGCTTTGGCAGTCCAAGAGACCCAGTACTTC. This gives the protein CASSLALAVQETQYF.

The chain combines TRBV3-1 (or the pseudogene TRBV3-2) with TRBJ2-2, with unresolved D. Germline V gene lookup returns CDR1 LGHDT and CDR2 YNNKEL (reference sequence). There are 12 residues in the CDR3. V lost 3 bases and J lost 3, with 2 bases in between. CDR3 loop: CASSQDTGELFF. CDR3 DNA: TGTGCCAGCAGCCAGGACACCGGGGAGCTGTTTTTT.

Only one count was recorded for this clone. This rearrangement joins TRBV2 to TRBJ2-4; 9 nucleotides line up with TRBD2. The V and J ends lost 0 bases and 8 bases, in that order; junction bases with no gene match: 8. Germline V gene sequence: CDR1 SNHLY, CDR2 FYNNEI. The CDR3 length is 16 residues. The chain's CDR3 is CASSEARAAGGDIQYF. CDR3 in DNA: TGTGCCAGCAGTGAAGCCCGCGCAGCGGGGGGTGACATTCAGTACTTC.

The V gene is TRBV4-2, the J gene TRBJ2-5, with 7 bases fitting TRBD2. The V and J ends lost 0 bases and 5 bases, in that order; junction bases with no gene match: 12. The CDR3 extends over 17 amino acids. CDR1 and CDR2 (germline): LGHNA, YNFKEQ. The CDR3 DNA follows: TGTGCCAGCAGCCAAGAAAGGGGCGGGAGCGCAAGGGAGACCCAGTACTTC. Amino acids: CASSQERGGSARETQYF.

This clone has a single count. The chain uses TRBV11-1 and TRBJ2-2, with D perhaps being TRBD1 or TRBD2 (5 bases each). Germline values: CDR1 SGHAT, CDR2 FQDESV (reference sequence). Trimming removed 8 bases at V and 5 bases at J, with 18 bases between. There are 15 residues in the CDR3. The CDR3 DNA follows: TGTGCCAGCGCGCTTGGTTGGGGCGGGACCGGGGAGCTGTTTTTT. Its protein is CASALGWGGTGELFF.

The CDR3 DNA is TGTGCCACCACGTCCGGACCGGGACGGCATAGGGATGGCTACACCTTC. Its protein product is CATTSGPGRHRDGYTF. The chain has TRBV19 and TRBJ1-2; TRBD1 might be the D (5 bases). This CDR3 spans 16 amino acids. Germline-derived CDR1 and CDR2 are LNHDA and SQIVND (reference sequence). V was cut by 10 bases and J by 6 bases, with 27 bases left in between.

The CDR3 is CASSPGGHGYQPQHF. CDR3 coding DNA: TGCGCCAGCAGCCCGGGGGGACACGGTTATCAGCCCCAGCATTTT. V and J are TRBV4-1 and TRBJ1-5; possibly TRBD1 for D (6 bases). The CDR3 has 15 amino acids. V was trimmed by 4 bases and J by 5 bases, leaving 15 bases between them. The germline CDR1 and CDR2 sequences are MGHRA and YSYEKL.

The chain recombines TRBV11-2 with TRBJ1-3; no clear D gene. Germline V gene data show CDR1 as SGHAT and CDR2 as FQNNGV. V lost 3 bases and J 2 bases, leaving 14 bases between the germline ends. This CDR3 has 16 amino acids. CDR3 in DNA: TGTGCCAGCAGCTTCGGGATGGTGGGAACTGGAAACACCATATATTTT. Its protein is CASSFGMVGTGNTIYF.

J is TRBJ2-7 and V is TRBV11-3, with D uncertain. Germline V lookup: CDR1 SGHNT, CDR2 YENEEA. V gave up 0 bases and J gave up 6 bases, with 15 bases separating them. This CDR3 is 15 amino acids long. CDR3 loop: CASSLEVGEMGEQYF. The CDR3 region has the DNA TGTGCCAGCAGCTTAGAGGTCGGCGAGATGGGCGAGCAGTACTTC.

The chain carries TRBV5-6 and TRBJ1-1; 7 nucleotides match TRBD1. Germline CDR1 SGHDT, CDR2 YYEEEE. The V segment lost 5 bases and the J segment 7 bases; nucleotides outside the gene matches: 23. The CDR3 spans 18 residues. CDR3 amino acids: CASRRVSDRLTSPGEAFF. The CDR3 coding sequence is TGTGCCAGCAGACGCGTTTCGGACAGGCTCACATCTCCGGGTGAAGCTTTCTTT.

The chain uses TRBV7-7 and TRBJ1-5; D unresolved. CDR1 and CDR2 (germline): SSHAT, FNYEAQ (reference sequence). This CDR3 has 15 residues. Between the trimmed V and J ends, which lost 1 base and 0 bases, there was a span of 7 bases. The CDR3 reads CASSLGHYSNQPQHF. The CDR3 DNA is TGTGCCAGCAGCTTAGGCCACTATAGCAATCAGCCCCAGCATTTT. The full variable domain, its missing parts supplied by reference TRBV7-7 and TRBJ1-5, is GAGVSQSPRYKVTKRGQDVTLRCDPISSHATLYWYQQALGQGPEFLTYFNYEAQPDKSGLPSDRFSAERPEGSISTLTIQRTEQRDSAMYRCASSLGHYSNQPQHFGDGTRLSIL.